This T cell receptor (beta chain) was sequenced for a study of cytomegalovirus exposure and HLA in healthy donors. Study-wide points: In an earlier analysis, in 540 or so donors, most V segments appeared productive either ~87% or ~30% of the time. It has been reported that TCR beta sequences accurately predicted the HLA-A and HLA-B alleles of most subjects.

This CDR3 comprises 13 residues. Germline CDR1 is MNHEY and CDR2 is SVGAGI. Trimming cost V 6 bases and J 2 bases, with 8 bases left between them. Researchers ran the PCR with 60 Vbeta and 13 Jbeta primers. Method: immunoSEQ multiplex PCR; TCRdb's copy keeps in-frame clones and lacks some. Of about 190,000 clones detected, 70% to 90% appear once; the ten largest clones hold 1.5% to 2%. As for this clone: Its antigen remains unknown.

The chain employs TRBV6-5 and TRBJ1-5; D gene unclear. This clonotype was sampled from a woman between 18 and 30 years old in good health and CMV-seronegative. What was sequenced was PBMCs. This CDR3 is CASSPYGNQPQHF. The CDR3 DNA is TGTGCCAGCAGCCCCTACGGCAATCAGCCCCAGCATTTT.